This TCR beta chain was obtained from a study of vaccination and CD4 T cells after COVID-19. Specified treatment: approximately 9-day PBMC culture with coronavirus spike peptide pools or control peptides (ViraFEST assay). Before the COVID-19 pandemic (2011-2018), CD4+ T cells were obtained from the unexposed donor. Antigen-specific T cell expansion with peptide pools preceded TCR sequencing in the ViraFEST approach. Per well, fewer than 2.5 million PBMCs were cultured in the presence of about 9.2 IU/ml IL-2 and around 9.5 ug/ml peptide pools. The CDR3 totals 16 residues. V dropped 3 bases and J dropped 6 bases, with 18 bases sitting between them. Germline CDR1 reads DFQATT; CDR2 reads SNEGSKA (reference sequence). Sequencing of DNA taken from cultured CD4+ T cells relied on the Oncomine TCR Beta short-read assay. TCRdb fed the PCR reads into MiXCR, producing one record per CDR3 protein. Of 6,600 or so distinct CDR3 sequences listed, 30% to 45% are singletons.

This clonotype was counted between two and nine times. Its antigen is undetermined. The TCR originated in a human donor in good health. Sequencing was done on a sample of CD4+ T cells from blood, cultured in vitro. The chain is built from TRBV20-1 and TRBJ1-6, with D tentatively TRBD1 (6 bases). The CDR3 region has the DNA TGCAGTGCTAGGCCCTTAGGGGGTCTGCGTAATTCACCCCTCCACTTT. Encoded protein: CSARPLGGLRNSPLHF.